The clone carrying this T cell receptor beta chain came up many times. Its cognate antigen is unknown. A second PCR, run for roughly 7 to 12 cycles, used a sample-barcoded 5' primer plus a J-beta primer mix. MiXCR was run by TCRdb on the 5' RACE reads, yielding one entry per CDR3 protein. The table shows about 970,000 distinct CDR3 sequences, with about 51% occurring only once. This sample was included in a study of blood T cells in healthy people across ages. The germline CDR1 and CDR2 sequences are SQVTM and ANQGSEA. V lost 6 bases to trimming and J lost 5 bases; unmatched junction nucleotides: 2. CDR3 size: 13 residues. Regarding the study as a whole: Bulk PBMC profiling left naive and antigen-experienced comparisons inconclusive. Underestimates were what the diversity estimates from one million T cells were considered to be.

The sequence came from a woman in her sixties in good health. The V call is TRBV29-1, the J call TRBJ1-4, with TRBD1 matching 11 bases. Specimen: blood. CDR3: CSVGDRGNEKLFF. DNA of the CDR3: TGCAGCGTGGGGGACAGGGGGAATGAAAAACTGTTTTTT.